One sample yielded the 9 T cell receptor beta chains listed below, sequenced in a study of PD-1 blockade in classical Hodgkin lymphoma. There was relapse after autologous stem cell transplantation in every patient, and there was variation in brentuximab vedotin exposure. Sequencing used immunoSEQ multiplex PCR; TCRdb keeps in-frame clones, though not all of them. This table has 20,000 to 30,000 clones, 82% appearing once. The sequenced sample was peripheral blood mononuclear cells (PBMCs), obtained before the second cycle of nivolumab. These receptor sequences come from a human donor with classical Hodgkin lymphoma.

The V gene is TRBV28, the J gene TRBJ1-5; D is unresolved. The CDR3 runs 12 residues. Trimming removed 11 bases from V and 2 bases from J, with 10 bases in between. CDR1 and CDR2 (germline): MDHEN, SYDVKM. The CDR3: CAVRGGNQPQHF. Here the CDR3 DNA reads TGTGCCGTGCGGGGAGGCAATCAGCCCCAGCATTTT.

The chain links TRBV6-6 to TRBJ1-2, with D possibly being TRBD1 (6 bases). Germline CDR1 reads MNHNY; CDR2 reads SVGAGI (reference sequence). The CDR3 is made up of 13 amino acids. Trimming took 9 bases from V and 8 from J, leaving 19 bases between them. This CDR3 is CASHTTGEEGYTF. The DNA of the CDR3 is TGTGCCAGTCATACGACAGGCGAGGAGGGCTACACCTTC.

The rearrangement links TRBV15 to TRBJ1-3; D is ambiguous. This CDR3 has 15 amino acids. Per germline, CDR1 LNHNV and CDR2 YYDKDF (reference sequence). Trimming cost V 3 bases and J 2 bases, with 11 bases left between them. The CDR3 nucleotides read TGTGCCACCAGCAGGATCAAAGAACCTGGAAACACCATATATTTT. Protein sequence: CATSRIKEPGNTIYF.

This clone appeared a few times. The chain combines TRBV4-1 with TRBJ1-1; no definite D call. This CDR3 has 12 residues. Germline CDR1 reads MGHRA; CDR2 reads YSYEKL. Trimming took 5 bases from V and 6 from J, leaving 10 bases between them. The CDR3 sequence: CASSTPAAEAFF. As DNA, the CDR3 is TGCGCCAGCAGCACCCCAGCCGCTGAAGCTTTCTTT.

The count of this clone is one. The V call is TRBV12-5, the J call TRBJ2-2; D is unresolved. V lost 0 bases, J lost 4 bases, and 12 bases lay in between. The CDR3 spans 16 residues. The germline gives CDR1 LGHNT, CDR2 FRNRAP. The CDR3 bases are TGTGCTAGTGGTTTGGTATTGGTGGGCAGCACCGGGGAGCTGTTTTTT. Its translation: CASGLVLVGSTGELFF.

The chain has TRBV7-2 and TRBJ2-7; D unresolved. Germline-derived CDR1 and CDR2 are SGHTA and FQGNSA. Trimming shortened V by 1 base and J by 0 bases, and 7 bases separated the two germline ends. The CDR3 loop spans 14 amino acids. In DNA form, the CDR3 reads TGTGCCAGCAGCTTAGGCTACGGCTCCTACGAGCAGTACTTC. It yields the protein CASSLGYGSYEQYF.

V is TRBV5-1 and J is TRBJ1-1; the D gene is possibly TRBD1 (5 bases). Germline assignment: CDR1 SGHRS and CDR2 YFSETQ. The CDR3 sequence is 13 residues long. Trimming cost V 1 base and J 5 bases, with 9 bases left between them. The CDR3 here is CASSLFQGTEAFF. CDR3 coding DNA: TGCGCCAGCAGCTTGTTCCAGGGAACTGAAGCTTTCTTT.

The CDR3: CASSYRGGGNTEAFF. The CDR3 nucleotides are TGTGCCAGCAGTTACAGGGGAGGGGGAAACACTGAAGCTTTCTTT. The gene calls are TRBV27 and TRBJ1-1, with 7 bases fitting TRBD1. Germline assignment: CDR1 MNHEY and CDR2 SMNVEV (reference sequence). The CDR3 loop spans 15 amino acids. Unmatched junction bases numbered 7, after V lost 4 bases and J lost 2 bases.

The V and J genes are TRBV28 and TRBJ1-6; no firm D call. Germline assignment: CDR1 MDHEN and CDR2 SYDVKM. There are 15 residues in the CDR3. V was clipped by 5 bases and J by 9 bases, with 17 bases between them. The chain's CDR3 is CASSPHTGGPSPLHF. The CDR3 nucleotides are TGTGCCAGCAGTCCCCACACCGGTGGTCCTTCACCCCTCCACTTT.